This TCR beta chain was recovered during a study of T cell responses to AZD1222 COVID-19 vaccine. Produced via immunoSEQ multiplex PCR; TCRdb's table is partial and in-frame only. The sample lists approximately 180,000 clones, over 85% occurring once. Remarks on this clone: The antigen remains undetermined.

Looked up from germline, CDR1 is GTSNPN and CDR2 is SVGIG (reference sequence). V lost 4 bases, J lost 5 bases, and 4 bases stayed unmatched. The CDR3 totals 12 residues. Study-level points and caveats: Females made up more of the donors, who were largely white British, and clonal diversity may have come out too low. At 160-218 and 743-854, vaccine-associated CD4 TCRs were dominant, and they spanned spike. Spike-specific TCR breadth and depth grew following two AZD1222 doses. Repertoires were obtained solely post-peak T cell response.

V is TRBV30 and J is TRBJ2-5, with TRBD2 matching 7 bases. This receptor was obtained from an adult who received the MenACWY meningococcal vaccine as a control. The source material was peripheral blood, sampled 28 days after the second dose of the MenACWY control vaccine. CDR3 nucleotide sequence: TGTGCCTGGACACCCGGGGGGGAGACCCAGTACTTC. Residues: CAWTPGGETQYF.